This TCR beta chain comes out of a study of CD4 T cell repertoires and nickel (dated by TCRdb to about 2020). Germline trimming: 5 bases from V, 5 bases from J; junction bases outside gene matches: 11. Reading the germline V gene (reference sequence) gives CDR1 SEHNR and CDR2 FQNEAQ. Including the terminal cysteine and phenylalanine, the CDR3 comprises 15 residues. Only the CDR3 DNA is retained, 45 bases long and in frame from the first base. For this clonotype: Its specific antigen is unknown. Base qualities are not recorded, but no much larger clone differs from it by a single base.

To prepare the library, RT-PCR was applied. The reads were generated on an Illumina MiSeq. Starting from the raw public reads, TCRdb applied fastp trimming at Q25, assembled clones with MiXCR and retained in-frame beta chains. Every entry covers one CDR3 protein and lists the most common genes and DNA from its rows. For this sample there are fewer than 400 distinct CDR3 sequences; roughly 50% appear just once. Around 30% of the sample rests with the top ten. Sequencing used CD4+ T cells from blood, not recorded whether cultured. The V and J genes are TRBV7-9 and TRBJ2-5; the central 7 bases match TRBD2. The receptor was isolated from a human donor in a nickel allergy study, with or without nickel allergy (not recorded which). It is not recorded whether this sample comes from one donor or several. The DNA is TGTGCCAGCAGCCAAGAGGGAGGGGCCGAGGAGACCCAGTACTTC. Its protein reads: CASSQEGGAEETQYF.